Here is one T cell receptor beta chain with its context. Its antigen target is currently unknown. Per-nucleotide qualities are absent, and no much larger clonotype sits a single base away. This record belongs to a study of T cell changes during pregnancy in multiple sclerosis (dated by TCRdb to the late 2010s). Regarding the complete study: Changes in the T cell repertoire over the course of pregnancy were examined in this study in women with multiple sclerosis.

The CDR3 contains 13 residues, cysteine and phenylalanine counted. The DNA shown is the 39-base CDR3, in frame from base 1. V is reduced by 1 base and J by 7 bases, leaving a spacing of 8 bases between them. The CDR1 and CDR2 encoded by the germline V gene (reference sequence) are SGHAT and FQDESV. The method was the immunoSEQ multiplex PCR assay. The table was pulled from immuneACCESS by TCRdb, which kept in-frame rearrangements only. Such tables lose some clones; where checked, under half of the loss comes from unresolved V genes, and the rest has no known cause. Within this sample are around 80,000 clones, with about 94% of them counted one time only. The ten largest clones add up to 0.95% to 1% of the sample.

The chain is assembled from TRBV11-1 and TRBJ2-1; TRBD2 might be the D gene, on 5 matching bases. The clonotype comes from a female donor in good health, enrolled as a control in a pregnancy study. The sample here was peripheral blood, taken in the second trimester of pregnancy. The DNA sequence follows: TGTGCCAGCAGCTTAGATAAGCGGAATGAGCAGTTCTTC. The resulting protein is CASSLDKRNEQFF.